Below, 8 T cell receptor beta chains from the same sample are listed, as sequenced in a study of tumor and adjacent non-tumor tissue in lung cancer. No cell sorting was done before RNA was extracted from the tissue. Three rounds of nested PCR, following a modified ARM-PCR protocol, produced the TCRbeta library. One entry per CDR3 protein, called by TCRdb with MiXCR from the multiplex PCR reads. The repertoire holds 60,000 to 85,000 distinct CDR3 sequences, with around four fifths as singletons. Sequencing was carried out using lung tumor tissue. The source is a woman aged 45-60 years with non-small cell lung cancer.

To note about this clonotype: The germline gene is not matched at one end of the junction; a read error may be the cause. The J gene is TRBJ1-5, the V gene TRBV4-1, with a weak D call TRBD1 (6 bases). The CDR3 sequence is 14 residues long. CDR1 and CDR2 (germline): MGHRA, YSYEKL. In DNA form, the CDR3 reads TGCGCCAGCAGCCAAGGAGGGGGTGGGCAGCCCCAACATTTT. This codes for CASSQGGGGQPQHF.

With respect to this clonotype: One end of the junction does not line up with germline, which may come from a read error. The V and J genes are TRBV4-1 and TRBJ1-2; 8 bases align to TRBD1. The CDR3 runs to 15 residues. Germline CDR1 is MGHRA and CDR2 is YSYEKL. CDR3 nucleotides: TGCGCCAGCACCCCGAGACCGGGACAGGATCATGGCTATACCTTC. This encodes CASTPRPGQDHGYTF.

About this clonotype: Mismatch with germline at one junction end may stem from a read error. J is TRBJ2-1 and V is TRBV5-5; D may be TRBD2 (5 bases). This CDR3 comprises 14 residues. Per the germline V gene, CDR1 is SGHKS and CDR2 is YYEKEE (reference sequence). The chain's CDR3 is CASGLAGSYNEQLF. CDR3 nucleotide sequence: TGTGCCAGCGGCCTAGCTGGATCTTACAATGAGCAGCTCTTC.

Details on this clonotype: A junction boundary mismatches the germline segment, possibly from a read error. The genes are TRBV11-2 and TRBJ2-3; D call uncertain. Germline CDR1 and CDR2: SGHAT and FQNNGV. The CDR3 runs 15 residues. The CDR3 DNA reads as TGTGTCAGCAACTCTAAACAAGATAGCACAGATACGCAGTATTTT. It is translated as CVSNSKQDSTDTQYF.

The chain combines TRBV19 with TRBJ1-5, with D uncertain. In germline, CDR1 is LNHDA, CDR2 SQIVND (reference sequence). V lost 5 bases, J lost 6 bases, and 11 bases lay in between. CDR3 size: 13 residues. The CDR3 region has the DNA TGTGCCAGTAGTTCGAGGACTGGTCAGCCCCAGCATTTT. This encodes CASSSRTGQPQHF.

The chain employs TRBV4-2 and TRBJ2-1; D is possibly TRBD2 (6 bases). The CDR3 has 15 amino acids. Trimming removed 4 bases from V and 4 bases from J, with 14 bases in between. In germline, CDR1 is LGHNA, CDR2 YNFKEQ. The CDR3 is CASSPLRDTYNEQFF. DNA for the CDR3: TGTGCCAGCAGCCCCCTGCGGGATACTTACAATGAGCAGTTCTTC.

This clonotype appeared many times. V gene TRBV20-1 combines with J gene TRBJ1-2; D gene ambiguous. Between the trimmed V and J ends, which lost 3 bases and 1 base, there was a span of 12 bases. Germline V CDR1 and CDR2: DFQATT, SNEGSKA (reference sequence). There are 14 residues in the CDR3. CDR3 sequence reads: CSARVRGGNYGYTF. The CDR3 region has the DNA TGCAGTGCTAGGGTGCGGGGAGGTAACTATGGCTACACCTTC.

As to this clonotype: The germline gene is not matched at one end of the junction; a read error may be the cause. The V gene is TRBV10-3, the J gene TRBJ2-7; 8 positions match TRBD1. The CDR3 covers 17 residues. Germline assignment: CDR1 ENHRY and CDR2 SYGVKD. The CDR3 DNA reads as TGTACCATCAGTGAGATAACAGGGGGTATAGGTTCCTACGAGCAGTACTTC. Its translation is CTISEITGGIGSYEQYF.